Presented here are 3 T cell receptor beta chains from one specimen sequenced in a study of blood T cell repertoires in COVID-19 (dated by TCRdb to the early 2020s). Libraries came from the immunoSEQ multiplex PCR assay. TCRdb re-hosts the immuneACCESS table, in-frame sequences only. Its copies lack some clones; in the studies checked, an unresolved V gene accounts for under half of them, and the cause for the rest is not known. Present in this sample are 150,000 to 200,000 clones, approximately 90% of which were seen just once. The biggest ten clones account for almost 1% of the sample. The sequencing input was peripheral blood. The receptors were sampled from a man younger than 35 with acute or convalescent COVID-19.

V gene TRBV6-1 combines with J gene TRBJ1-1; TRBD1 matches 9 bases. This CDR3 is built from 15 residues. V was clipped by 3 bases and J by 3 bases; unmatched bases: 5. Per the germline V gene, CDR1 is MNHNS and CDR2 is SASEGT. CDR3 sequence (DNA): TGTGCCAGCAGTGACCCGACAGGGGGTGACACTGAAGCTTTCTTT. Its translation: CASSDPTGGDTEAFF.

The genes are TRBV7-9 and TRBJ1-4; D ambiguous. The CDR3 spans 18 residues. CDR1 and CDR2 from the germline V gene are SEHNR and FQNEAQ (reference sequence). Trimming shortened V by 2 bases and J by 3 bases, and 19 bases separated the two germline ends. The CDR3 protein is CASSLFLGVGLPNEKLFF. The CDR3 bases are TGTGCCAGCAGCTTATTCCTCGGGGTCGGCTTACCTAATGAAAAACTGTTTTTT. The entire variable domain, with the rest obtained from reference TRBV7-9 and TRBJ1-4, is as follows: DTGVSQNPRHKITKRGQNVTFRCDPISEHNRLYWYRQTLGQGPEFLTYFQNEAQLEKSRLLSDRFSAERPKGSFSTLEIQRTEQGDSAMYLCASSLFLGVGLPNEKLFFGSGTQLSVL.

The chain combines TRBV3-1 (or the pseudogene TRBV3-2) with TRBJ1-2, with 8 nucleotides matching TRBD1. V was pared by 1 base and J by 4 bases, with 2 bases of the junction left unmatched. The CDR3 extends over 14 amino acids. Germline CDR1 LGHDT, CDR2 YNNKEL (reference sequence). The CDR3 nucleotides are TGTGCCAGCAGCCAAGGGACAGGGCTCTATGGCTACACCTTC. Translating it yields CASSQGTGLYGYTF.